The source of this T cell receptor beta chain is a study of blood T cell repertoires in COVID-19. This clone has a single count. Sequenced by immunoSEQ multiplex PCR; TCRdb stores in-frame clones only, minus some. The sample lists fewer than 200,000 clones, around 90% occurring once. Trimming took 2 bases from V and 0 from J; bases not matched to a gene: 7. This CDR3 has 16 amino acids. Germline V gene lookup returns CDR1 MGHRA and CDR2 YSYEKL. Which cohort a participant joined came from the clinical history participants gave. Two consecutive negative NP/OP PCR tests, clearance, or resolved symptoms defined Cohort 3 recovery.

The rearrangement links TRBV4-1 to TRBJ2-7, with TRBD1 matching 7 bases. Sequenced material: PBMCs or T cells enriched from blood (not recorded which). This sequence was found in a woman aged 18-29 years who had recovered from COVID-19. CDR3 coding DNA: TGCGCCAGCAGCCAATCGACAGGGACAAGCTCCTACGAGCAGTACTTC. Translating gives CASSQSTGTSSYEQYF.